These 28 T cell receptor beta chains share one sample of origin, sequenced in a study of T cell repertoires in cytomegalovirus infection. These TCRs are of unknown antigen specificity. One entry per CDR3 protein, called by TCRdb with MiXCR from the reads. The sample yields around 900,000 distinct CDR3 sequences, approximately 33% seen once. This specimen consisted of cultured CD8+ T cells from PBMCs, obtained from culture after CMV antigen stimulation. The origin of the receptors is a human donor in good health (CMV status not recorded). Some clones in this sample may be carry-over from other donors' samples.

This clonotype was seen ten or more times. V and J are TRBV12-3 or TRBV12-4 and TRBJ2-5; D is unresolved. Trimming took off 1 base at V and 4 bases at J, with 10 bases between the two ends. This CDR3 has 14 amino acids. The CDR3 loop is CASSLVVAGETQYF. The CDR3 coding sequence is TGTGCCAGCAGTTTAGTCGTGGCAGGAGAGACCCAGTACTTC.

This sequence joins TRBV11-3 and TRBJ2-1, with a weak D call TRBD2 (6 bases). CDR1 is SGHNT, CDR2 YENEEA, per germline. The CDR3 is 14 residues long. V was pared by 1 base and J by 7 bases, with 11 bases between. The CDR3 DNA sequence: TGTGCCAGCAGCTTAGGGTGGGGGGAAAATGAGCAGTTCTTC. This translates into CASSLGWGENEQFF.

The chain has TRBV19 and TRBJ2-2; TRBD2 matches 10 bases. Germline CDR1 reads LNHDA; CDR2 reads SQIVND (reference sequence). The junction had 5 bases not matched to a gene; V was cut back by 3 bases and J by 4 bases. The length of the CDR3 is 16 residues. In nucleotides, the CDR3 is TGTGCCAGTAGTATGGTCCAGCGGGGGGGCACCGGGGAGCTGTTTTTT. This codes for CASSMVQRGGTGELFF.

This clonotype was counted at least ten times. The rearrangement uses TRBV7-8 and TRBJ2-7; D is uncertain. The V gene's germline CDR1 is SGHVS and CDR2 FQNEAQ. The CDR3 runs 12 residues. Deletions cut 0 bases from V and 5 bases from J, with 5 bases between. The CDR3 DNA sequence: TGTGCCAGCAGCTTAGCGAGCAACGAGCAGTACTTC. Protein: CASSLASNEQYF.

This clonotype was counted at least ten times. The chain couples TRBV12-3 or TRBV12-4 to TRBJ2-5, with D unclear. The length of the CDR3 is 13 residues. The V end was cut by 5 bases, the J end by 3 bases, with 10 bases between. This chain's CDR3 is CASSLGGEETQYF. The CDR3 DNA sequence: TGTGCCAGCAGTCTAGGTGGGGAAGAGACCCAGTACTTC.

This clonotype was detected ten times or more. V gene TRBV7-2 combines with J gene TRBJ1-1; D not certain. V lost 3 bases and J 0 bases, leaving 5 bases between the germline ends. CDR3 length: 13 amino acids. Per germline, CDR1 SGHTA and CDR2 FQGNSA. The CDR3 is CASSFRLNTEAFF. The CDR3 nucleotides read TGTGCCAGCAGCTTTCGTCTGAACACTGAAGCTTTCTTT.

This clonotype was seen only a few times. V and J are TRBV6-1 and TRBJ1-5, with 7 bases aligning to TRBD1. CDR3 length: 13 residues. Per the germline V gene, CDR1 is MNHNS and CDR2 is SASEGT. V lost 7 bases to trimming and J lost 2 bases; unmatched junction nucleotides: 2. The CDR3 reads CASMDRRNQPQHF. The DNA for the CDR3 is TGTGCCAGCATGGACAGGCGCAATCAGCCCCAGCATTTT.

This clonotype came up once. CDR3 sequence reads: CASTQLGSGEQYF. The CDR3 nucleotides are TGTGCCAGCACCCAACTAGGCTCGGGAGAGCAGTACTTC. The V call is TRBV6-6, the J call TRBJ2-7, with D possibly being TRBD2 (5 bases). Trimming stripped 7 bases from V and 7 bases from J, with 17 bases between. Per germline, CDR1 MNHNY and CDR2 SVGAGI (reference sequence). The CDR3 is 13 amino acids.

V is TRBV7-6 and J is TRBJ2-3, with no clear D. CDR3 size: 15 residues. Germline loops: CDR1 SGHVS, CDR2 FNYEAQ. The V gene lost 5 bases and the J gene lost 0 bases, with 12 bases spanning the gap. The CDR3 loop reads CASSPGISSTDTQYF. Here the CDR3 DNA reads TGTGCCAGCAGCCCCGGAATTTCAAGCACAGATACGCAGTATTTT.

The sample holds a few counts of this clonotype. The V gene is TRBV7-8, the J gene TRBJ1-2; TRBD1 matches at 7 bases. This CDR3 region has 15 residues. The germline gives CDR1 SGHVS, CDR2 FQNEAQ. With 4 bases clipped from V and 6 bases from J, the junction kept 11 bases outside the gene matches. CDR3 sequence (DNA): TGTGCCAGCAGCTGGGGGACAGTTCAAAAGGATGGCTACACCTTC. As protein: CASSWGTVQKDGYTF.

Only a few counts were recorded for this clonotype. This chain uses TRBV10-3 with TRBJ1-1; D might be TRBD1 (6 bases). CDR1 and CDR2 (germline): ENHRY, SYGVKD. There are 15 residues in the CDR3. The V end was cut by 11 bases, the J end by 0 bases, with 19 bases between. CDR3 region: CALRDNDLLNTEAFF. In DNA, the CDR3 is TGTGCCCTCCGGGACAACGACTTACTGAACACTGAAGCTTTCTTT.

This clonotype has a handful of counts. This rearrangement joins TRBV7-6 to TRBJ1-4; no definite D call. Germline loops: CDR1 SGHVS, CDR2 FNYEAQ. Trimming left V 2 bases short and J 0 bases short, with 13 bases between. This CDR3 comprises 17 residues. The CDR3 bases are TGTGCCAGCAGCTTAAACCCACGACTCCCAACTAATGAAAAACTGTTTTTT. It encodes CASSLNPRLPTNEKLFF.

In regard to this clonotype: The junction and the germline gene differ at one end; a read error may be behind it. The chain couples TRBV7-6 to TRBJ1-2, with D possibly TRBD1 on 6 matching bases. CDR1 and CDR2 (germline): SGHVS, FNYEAQ. This CDR3 is built from 15 residues. This CDR3 is CVSSPRTVAGDGYTF. DNA of the CDR3: TGTGTCAGCAGCCCCCGGACAGTAGCGGGGGATGGCTACACCTTC.

Details on this clonotype: The CDR3 ends on some other residue instead of the conserved phenylalanine or tryptophan, so this is likely a read error. The chain has TRBV19 and TRBJ1-5; no firm D call. The CDR3 runs to 14 residues. V was shortened by 3 bases and J by 6 bases, with 12 bases between the two germline ends. Looked up from germline, CDR1 is LNHDA and CDR2 is SQIVND (reference sequence). DNA of the CDR3: TGTGCCAGTAGTATGTGGGATGCGAGTCAGCCCCAGCATTCT. This sequence encodes CASSMWDASQPQHS.

This chain connects TRBV7-6 to TRBJ2-5; 7 nucleotides match TRBD1. V shed 5 bases, J shed 1 base, and the junction held 10 bases outside the gene matches. CDR3 length: 16 amino acids. Germline loops: CDR1 SGHVS, CDR2 FNYEAQ. The CDR3 DNA reads TGTGCCAGCAGCCTCCGGGACAGCCGTATCCAAGAGACCCAGTACTTC. Translating it yields CASSLRDSRIQETQYF.

A few counts support this clonotype. The J gene is TRBJ1-1, the V gene TRBV6-2 or TRBV6-3; D ambiguous. Looked up from germline, CDR1 is MNHEY and CDR2 is SVGEGT. V gave up 2 bases and J gave up 4 bases, with 11 bases separating them. The CDR3 runs to 14 residues. CDR3 sequence: CASSYDLAGTEAFF. CDR3 sequence (DNA): TGTGCCAGCAGTTACGACCTCGCGGGCACTGAAGCTTTCTTT.

This clonotype was counted at least ten times. V and J are TRBV12-3 or TRBV12-4 and TRBJ2-1; TRBD1 matches 9 bases. The CDR3 runs to 16 residues. With 5 bases clipped from V and 2 bases from J, the junction kept 7 bases outside the gene matches. The CDR3 nucleotides read TGTGCCAGCAGTCCGGGACAGGGTATCACCTACAATGAGCAGTTCTTC. The encoded protein is CASSPGQGITYNEQFF.

This clonotype has just a few counts. The chain employs TRBV6-1 and TRBJ1-2; possible D gene TRBD1, 5 bases. V lost 4 bases and J 4 bases, leaving 16 bases between the germline ends. Germline loops: CDR1 MNHNS, CDR2 SASEGT. CDR3 length equals 15 residues. The CDR3 loop is CASSGSIDGAYGYTF. CDR3 coding DNA: TGTGCCAGCAGTGGTTCGATAGATGGGGCCTATGGCTACACCTTC.

The rearrangement joins TRBV4-2 to TRBJ2-7; D possibly uses TRBD1 or TRBD2 (7 bases each). CDR1 is LGHNA, CDR2 YNFKEQ, per germline. This CDR3 has 15 amino acids. With 0 bases removed from V and 6 bases from J, the gap between germline ends came to 15 bases. The CDR3 region is CASSQDPSRGGEQYF. CDR3 DNA sequence: TGTGCCAGCAGCCAAGATCCTTCCAGGGGGGGCGAGCAGTACTTC.

The genes are TRBV18 and TRBJ1-2; D unresolved. V shed 3 bases and J shed 0 bases, with 11 bases lying between them. CDR1 and CDR2 (germline): KGHSH, LQKENI. The CDR3 is 15 amino acids. The CDR3 loop reads CASSPYEKTNYGYTF. In DNA, the CDR3 is TGTGCCAGCTCACCGTACGAGAAGACTAACTATGGCTACACCTTC.

This clonotype has a handful of counts. At one end the junction does not follow the germline gene, possibly because of a read error. In DNA, the CDR3 is TGTGCTAGCAGTAGCCGCGACGAGCAAGAGACCCAGTACTTC. This gives the protein CASSSRDEQETQYF. V gene TRBV27 combines with J gene TRBJ2-5; D is undetermined. The CDR3 covers 14 residues. Germline assignment: CDR1 MNHEY and CDR2 SMNVEV (reference sequence).

In the case of this clonotype: One junction end disagrees with the germline gene, perhaps due to a read error. The rearrangement links TRBV6-8 to TRBJ2-3; D may be TRBD1 or TRBD2 (5 bases each). Germline V lookup: CDR1 MNHGY, CDR2 SAAAGT. This CDR3 spans 15 amino acids. The CDR3 here is CASDLTGGGTDTQYF. CDR3 DNA sequence: TGTGCCAGCGATTTAACAGGAGGAGGCACAGACACGCAGTATTTT.

This clonotype has just a few counts. The V and J genes are TRBV6-6 and TRBJ2-2; possible D gene TRBD1, 6 bases. The CDR3 spans 15 residues. V lost 0 bases to trimming and J lost 10 bases, with 15 bases between them. CDR1 and CDR2 (germline): MNHNY, SVGAGI (reference sequence). CDR3 sequence: CASSYSKTTGTELFF. Written as DNA, the CDR3 is TGTGCCAGCAGTTACTCGAAAACGACAGGCACGGAGCTGTTTTTT.

There are a few counts of this clonotype. The V gene is TRBV7-9, the J gene TRBJ1-6, with D possibly matching TRBD1 (6 bases). The CDR3 is 17 residues long. Germline V gene data show CDR1 as SEHNR and CDR2 as FQNEAQ (reference sequence). Trimming left V 1 base short and J 3 bases short, with 13 bases between. The CDR3 region is CASSLGKGGFYNSPLHF. As DNA, the CDR3 is TGTGCCAGCAGCTTAGGAAAAGGGGGATTCTATAATTCACCCCTCCACTTT.

This clonotype was picked up many times. CDR3 region: CASSSGLVEFNEQFF. The CDR3 coding sequence is TGTGCCAGCAGTTCCGGACTAGTAGAATTCAATGAGCAGTTCTTC. The chain combines TRBV7-6 with TRBJ2-1; 7 nucleotides match TRBD2. The J segment lost 6 bases and the V segment lost 6 bases, leaving 11 bases of the junction unmatched. This CDR3 contains 15 residues. Germline values: CDR1 SGHVS, CDR2 FNYEAQ.

This clonotype was detected many times. The chain has TRBV7-9 and TRBJ2-7; TRBD2 agrees at 13 bases. Germline V gene sequence: CDR1 SEHNR, CDR2 FQNEAQ (reference sequence). The length of the CDR3 is 16 residues. V shed 3 bases and J 1 base; nucleotides not matched to a gene: 3. CDR3 DNA sequence: TGTGCCAGCAGCTTCACTAGCGGGGGGGCGTCCTACGAGCAGTACTTC. This sequence encodes CASSFTSGGASYEQYF.

This clonotype was seen a handful of times. The chain combines TRBV12-3 or TRBV12-4 with TRBJ2-5; weak D call: TRBD2 (7 bases). This CDR3 is built from 14 residues. The V end was cut by 11 bases, the J end by 1 base, with 17 bases between. CDR3 sequence (DNA): TGTGCCTCCAAGGGGGGGGGCGCCCAAGAGACCCAGTACTTC. Its translation is CASKGGGAQETQYF.

This clonotype was counted between two and nine times. V usage is TRBV20-1 and J usage is TRBJ2-3; 13 positions agree with TRBD2. Germline CDR1 is DFQATT and CDR2 is SNEGSKA (reference sequence). V was clipped by 0 bases and J by 5 bases; unmatched bases: 20. The CDR3 length is 21 residues. This chain's CDR3 is CSARDRKRGLTSGGGRDTQYF. The CDR3 DNA follows: TGCAGTGCTAGAGACCGGAAGCGCGGACTTACTAGCGGGGGGGGGAGAGATACGCAGTATTTT.